The source of this TCR beta chain is a study of shared clonotypes between healthy human individuals. Worth noting for this clone: The antigen is unknown.

Each donor was a Caucasian adult residing in Nashville, Tennessee. Original analysis: For the immunoSEQ data, sequences were junction-only without quality scores, so filtering differed. The data were produced by immunoSEQ multiplex PCR, yet TCRdb's version contains in-frame clones alone and is incomplete. V and J calls and clone size come straight from that table; D and trimming were deduced from the DNA. The profile covers some 2 million clones, with 85% to 95% appearing a single time and around 0.13% taken by the ten largest. General study results and limits: Clonotype sharing among donors likely depends on sequencing depth.

The CDR3 runs to 11 residues. Trimming took 6 bases from V and 7 from J; bases not matched to a gene: 5. Germline loops: CDR1 DFQATT, CDR2 SNEGSKA (reference sequence). This sequence joins TRBV20-1 and TRBJ1-1; 7 bases map to TRBD1. The receptor was derived from a man aged 18 to 29 in good health. The sequenced sample consisted of naive CD4+ T cells sorted from blood. Subset in this sample: CD45RA+ positively selected. CDR3 coding DNA: TGCAGTGCCAGGGGGACCTATGAAGCTTTCTTT. Translation: CSARGTYEAFF.